This is a list of T cell receptor beta chains from one sample in a study of blood T cell repertoires in COVID-19. The table came from immunoSEQ multiplex PCR; TCRdb's copy has only in-frame clones and leaves some out. The sample has approximately 300,000 clones, over 75% seen once. The sequenced sample consisted of PBMCs or T cells enriched from blood (not recorded which). These receptors were taken from a man aged 25 to 40 who had recovered from COVID-19. The CDR3 runs from the conserved cysteine through the conserved F or W. D genes are given only for firm matches. Expanded clones are given a class, and other clones once, few, many or no size at all.

cdr3_length d_call clone_size j_call v_call cdr3_nt cdr3_aa
11 - - TRBJ2-1 TRBV30 TGTGCCTGGAGCAGGGTGAATGAGCAGTTCTTC CAWSRVNEQFF
15 TRBD2 - TRBJ2-1 TRBV11-3 TGTGCCAGCAGCTTAGGGGGACTAGCGGGAGATGAGCAGTTCTTC CASSLGGLAGDEQFF
17 TRBD2 - TRBJ2-2 TRBV6-8 TGTGCCAGCAGCCAAGGACTAGCGGGGCTGAACACCGGGGAGCTGTTTTTT CASSQGLAGLNTGELFF
19 TRBD2 - TRBJ2-2 TRBV15 TGTGCCACCAGCAGAGGGCCAGTGACTAGCGGGACGGTCGCCGGGGAGCTGTTTTTT CATSRGPVTSGTVAGELFF
14 - - TRBJ1-1 TRBV5-1 TGCGCCAGCAGCTTGGTAGCGGGGAACACTGAAGCTTTCTTT CASSLVAGNTEAFF
16 TRBD1 - TRBJ1-2 TRBV28 TGTGCCAGCAGCCAAATAGGACAGGGGCGGGCCTATGGCTACACCTTC CASSQIGQGRAYGYTF
14 - once TRBJ2-3 TRBV6-5 TGTGCCAGCAGACAGTCGCCAGTCACAGATACGCAGTATTTT CASRQSPVTDTQYF
15 TRBD2 - TRBJ2-7 TRBV5-1 TGCGCCAGCAGCTACCTAGCGGGAGGAGCTAACGAGCAGTACTTC CASSYLAGGANEQYF
16 - - TRBJ1-6 TRBV11-2 TGTGCCAGCAGCTCGGGGGATAGCTCCTATAATTCACCCCTCCACTTT CASSSGDSSYNSPLHF
16 - - TRBJ2-2 TRBV3-1/TRBV3-2 TGTGCCAGCAGCCACGGGGATTGGGGGAACACCGGGGAGCTGTTTTTT CASSHGDWGNTGELFF
14 - - TRBJ2-7 TRBV5-1 TGCGCCAGCAGCTTGCTTCCCGGCGGGGACGAGCAGTACTTC CASSLLPGGDEQYF
15 - few TRBJ1-1 TRBV18 TGTGCCAGCTCACCACTTCCAGGGGCATTCACTGAAGCTTTCTTT CASSPLPGAFTEAFF
17 TRBD2 - TRBJ2-2 TRBV5-1 TGCGCCAGCAGCTTGGCCGGCGGGAGGACGAACACCGGGGAGCTGTTTTTT CASSLAGGRTNTGELFF
18 TRBD1 - TRBJ2-7 TRBV18 TGTGCCAGCTCACCGGGGACAGGGGGCGACTCCCCATACTACGAGCAGTACTTC CASSPGTGGDSPYYEQYF
14 - - TRBJ2-5 TRBV11-3 TGTGCCAGCAGCCCTAGACAGGGAGGAGGGACCCAGTACTTC CASSPRQGGGTQYF
15 - - TRBJ2-6 TRBV15 TGTGCCACCAGCAGAGCCGGGCAGGGCCCCCTCATCCTGACTTTC CATSRAGQGPLILTF
13 TRBD2 - TRBJ2-5 TRBV10-1 TGCGCCAGCAGCGTGGCGGGAGCAGAGACCCAGTACTTC CASSVAGAETQYF
15 - - TRBJ2-7 TRBV18 TGTGCCAGCTCACCACAGGGGGACCTTTTGGGGGAGCAGTACTTC CASSPQGDLLGEQYF
16 - - TRBJ2-5 TRBV6-2/TRBV6-3 TGTGCCAGCAGCCCTACCGTATGGGGGCCTAAAGAGACCCAGTACTTC CASSPTVWGPKETQYF
14 - - TRBJ1-6 TRBV18 TGTGCCAGCGGGCAGAATTATGGTCCTTCACCCCTCCACTTT CASGQNYGPSPLHF
15 TRBD1 - TRBJ2-5 TRBV10-3 TGTGCCATCAGCCCGAGACAGGGGGGGAAAGAGACCCAGTACTTC CAISPRQGGKETQYF
14 TRBD2 - TRBJ2-7 TRBV6-5 TGTGCCAGCAGTAAGGGACTAGCGGTTTACGAGCAGTACTTC CASSKGLAVYEQYF
12 - once TRBJ2-2 TRBV30 TGTGCCTGGAGTTTGGCAGCCGGGGAGCTGTTTTTT CAWSLAAGELFF
15 TRBD2 - TRBJ2-2 TRBV24-1 TGTGCCACCAGTGATTTAGCGGGGGATACCGGGGAGCTGTTTTTT CATSDLAGDTGELFF
15 TRBD1 few TRBJ1-4 TRBV5-1 TGCGCCAGCAGCTCGATACAGGGGCGGGGTGAAAAACTGTTTTTT CASSSIQGRGEKLFF
14 - - TRBJ2-7 TRBV5-1 TGCGCCAGCAGGGCGGGAACCCCTGCCTACGAGCAGTACTTC CASRAGTPAYEQYF
15 TRBD1 - TRBJ1-2 TRBV29-1 TGCAGCGTTGAAGGGCGGGACAGCTCTAACTATGGCTACACCTTC CSVEGRDSSNYGYTF
15 TRBD1 - TRBJ1-5 TRBV18 TGTGCCAGCTCACCGGAGGGGGCAGGGAATCAGCCCCAGCATTTT CASSPEGAGNQPQHF
15 TRBD2 - TRBJ2-3 TRBV18 TGTGCCAGCTCACCGGCGGGGGGGCCCGCAGATACGCAGTATTTT CASSPAGGPADTQYF
16 TRBD1 - TRBJ1-6 TRBV25-1 TGTGCCAGCAGTGATAAGGGACAGGGGTTTCAATCACCCCTCCACTTT CASSDKGQGFQSPLHF
14 - - TRBJ1-5 TRBV6-5 TGTGCCAGTACAGGGACGTATAGCAATCAGCCCCAGCATTTT CASTGTYSNQPQHF
18 - - TRBJ1-5 TRBV28 TGTGCCAGCATTCTACAGGGCCCCCGACGGTTGAGCAATCAGCCCCAGCATTTT CASILQGPRRLSNQPQHF
15 - - TRBJ2-5 TRBV18 TGTGCCAGCTCACCAAGTGGCGGTTCTTTAGAGACCCAGTACTTC CASSPSGGSLETQYF
14 TRBD1 - TRBJ1-4 TRBV29-1 TGCAGCGTCGACTTCGGACAGGGGAATGAAAAACTGTTTTTT CSVDFGQGNEKLFF
17 TRBD1 - TRBJ1-6 TRBV27 TGTGCCAGCAGTTTATCCCGAAGGACAGGGGTGAATTCACCCCTCCACTTT CASSLSRRTGVNSPLHF
15 - - TRBJ1-5 TRBV6-5 TGTGCCAGCAGCCCCAATTCATGGCTCAATCAGCCCCAGCATTTT CASSPNSWLNQPQHF
14 - - TRBJ2-3 TRBV6-5 TGTGCCAGCAGGCAGGGGATTAGCACAGATACGCAGTATTTT CASRQGISTDTQYF
17 TRBD1 - TRBJ1-1 TRBV5-5 TGTGCCAGCAGCGGGGGACAGGGGGCCACGACCCACACTGAAGCTTTCTTT CASSGGQGATTHTEAFF
17 TRBD2 - TRBJ2-4 TRBV7-2 TGTGCCAGCAGCTTAGCCCTTTCGGGGGGGGACAAAAACATTCAGTACTTC CASSLALSGGDKNIQYF
16 - - TRBJ2-7 TRBV6-5 TGTGCCAGCAGTTCACCAACCGGGACAACGCCCTACGAGCAGTACTTC CASSSPTGTTPYEQYF
15 - - TRBJ2-5 TRBV5-1 TGCGCCAGCAGCTTGACCCCAGGGGCTCAAGAGACCCAGTACTTC CASSLTPGAQETQYF
14 - many TRBJ2-2 TRBV30 TGTGCCTGGAGTGTACGGTCGGAGCCCGGGGAGCTGTTTTTT CAWSVRSEPGELFF
14 - - TRBJ2-7 TRBV11-2 TGTGCCAGCAGCTTAGAGGGCACAATATACGAGCAGTACTTC CASSLEGTIYEQYF
15 TRBD1 - TRBJ2-1 TRBV6-4 TGTGCCAGCAGTGTCGGACAGGGGGGGGACAATGAGCAGTTCTTC CASSVGQGGDNEQFF
15 - - TRBJ1-1 TRBV3-1/TRBV3-2 TGTGCCAGCAGCCAAACAGGGAAATTGAACACTGAAGCTTTCTTT CASSQTGKLNTEAFF
14 - once TRBJ1-1 TRBV15 TGTGCCACCAGCACCACCTACAGGGACGGTGAAGCTTTCTTT CATSTTYRDGEAFF
18 - once TRBJ2-5 TRBV5-1 TGCGCCAGCAGCTTGTATCAACTAAGCGCGAAGCCCCAAGAGACCCAGTACTTC CASSLYQLSAKPQETQYF
13 - - TRBJ2-1 TRBV5-1 TGCGCCAGCAGCCCAAAAAACAGGGATGAGCAGTTCTTC CASSPKNRDEQFF
16 TRBD1 - TRBJ2-7 TRBV19 TGTGCCAGTAGTTCCCCGGACAGGGCCGGAGCCTACGAGCAGTACTTC CASSSPDRAGAYEQYF
13 - - TRBJ1-5 TRBV24-1 TGTGCCACCAGCCCAGGGGGCAATCAGCCCCAGCATTTT CATSPGGNQPQHF
12 - few TRBJ2-7 TRBV10-3 TGTGCCATCAGTGAGACAGGTTACGAGCAGTACTTC CAISETGYEQYF
11 - few TRBJ2-7 TRBV6-5 TGTGCCAGCAGCGGGAGATACGAGCAGTACTTC CASSGRYEQYF